The subject of this entry is one T cell receptor beta chain. Antigen: not known. The data are from a study of T cell clonotyping in hematopoietic cell transplantation. Broader study findings: At the given depth, recipient repertoires were over 95% de novo clonotypes. Higher Inverse Simpson Index values in graft donor and pretransplant recipient predicted broader posttransplant TCR diversity.

CDR1 MNHEY and CDR2 SVGAGI come from the germline V gene. The CDR3 contains 13 residues. V was pared by 6 bases and J by 8 bases, with 7 bases of the junction left unmatched. Repertoires were generated with immunoSEQ multiplex PCR, while TCRdb's copy carries only in-frame clones and drops some. The profile shows some 29,000 clones, around nine tenths of them singletons. V gene TRBV6-5 combines with J gene TRBJ1-2; 9 positions match TRBD1. Sequences were derived from PBMCs, sampled 100 days after allogeneic stem cell transplant. This clonotype originated in a female patient aged 50 to 65 who had an allogeneic stem cell transplant from a related donor, so the T cells may come from the graft donor. Some clones in this sample may be carry-over from other donors' samples. CDR3 loop: CASSRTGDGGYTF. Written as DNA, the CDR3 is TGTGCCAGCAGCCGGACAGGGGACGGCGGCTACACCTTC.